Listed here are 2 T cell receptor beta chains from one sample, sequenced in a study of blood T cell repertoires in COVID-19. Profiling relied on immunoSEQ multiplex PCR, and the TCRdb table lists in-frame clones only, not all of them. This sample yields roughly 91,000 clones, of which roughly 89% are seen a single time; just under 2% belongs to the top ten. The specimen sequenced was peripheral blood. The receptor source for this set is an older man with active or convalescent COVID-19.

CDR3 nucleotides: TGTGCCAGCAGTTATGGAGGACAGAATCAGCCCCAGCATTTT. Translation: CASSYGGQNQPQHF. The V and J genes are TRBV6-6 and TRBJ1-5, with D tentatively TRBD1 (6 bases). V was shortened by 3 bases and J by 4 bases, with 10 bases between the two germline ends. In germline, CDR1 is MNHNY, CDR2 SVGAGI (reference sequence). This CDR3 spans 14 amino acids.

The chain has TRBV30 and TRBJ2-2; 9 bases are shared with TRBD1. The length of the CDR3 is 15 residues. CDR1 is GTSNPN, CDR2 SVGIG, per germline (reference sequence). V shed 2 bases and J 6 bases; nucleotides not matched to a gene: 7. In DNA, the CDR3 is TGTGCCTGGAGTCCCCGGGACAGGGTAGCCGGGGAGCTGTTTTTT. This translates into CAWSPRDRVAGELFF.